Shown below are 12 T cell receptor beta chains from a single sample sequenced in a study of identical twins listed by TCRdb under 2016. To prepare the library, 5' RACE was applied. The sequencer was an Illumina HiSeq 2000. TCRdb redid the processing of the public reads, applying fastp at Q25 and MiXCR, and retained in-frame beta chains. Each CDR3 protein gets just one entry, which takes the most common genes and DNA from the rows behind it. The sample data list a few hundred thousand distinct CDR3 sequences, and roughly 13% of these were observed just once. Together, the top ten hold 4% to 5% of the sample. The same sample was also used in a study of yellow fever vaccine responses in identical twins.

The sample was memory (CD45RO+) T cells sorted from blood. Per the publication, the cell subset or site label means: CD45RO+ enriched T cells. These receptors were collected from a woman aged 18-35 years in good health.

V and J are TRBV6-1 and TRBJ2-3, with 7 bases identical to TRBD1. The J segment lost 1 base and the V segment lost 3 bases, leaving 4 bases of the junction unmatched. This CDR3 is built from 15 residues. Germline V gives CDR1 MNHNS, CDR2 SASEGT. The CDR3 DNA reads as TGTGCCAGCAGTGACGGACAGGCCCGCACAGATACGCAGTATTTT. Amino acid sequence: CASSDGQARTDTQYF.

This chain connects TRBV5-1 to TRBJ2-6, with 11 bases matching TRBD1. The CDR3 loop spans 18 amino acids. J lost 2 bases, V lost 4 bases, and 8 bases had no gene match. From germline, CDR1 is SGHRS and CDR2 YFSETQ. The CDR3 loop reads CASSTGQGAIPGANVLTF. DNA for the CDR3: TGCGCCAGCAGCACAGGACAGGGGGCTATCCCTGGGGCCAACGTCCTGACTTTC.

The chain has TRBV28 and TRBJ2-6; D may be TRBD2 (5 bases). V was cut by 4 bases and J by 1 base, with 8 bases left in between. The CDR3 is made up of 15 amino acids. CDR1 is MDHEN, CDR2 SYDVKM, per germline. The CDR3 region is CASSYPGSGANVLTF. CDR3 bases: TGTGCCAGCAGTTACCCGGGATCTGGGGCCAACGTCCTGACTTTC.

The chain combines TRBV5-4 with TRBJ2-7, with 8 nucleotides matching TRBD1. The CDR3 is made up of 16 amino acids. Germline V gene data show CDR1 as SGHNT and CDR2 as YYREEE (reference sequence). With 1 base clipped from V and 0 bases from J, the junction kept 6 bases outside the gene matches. In nucleotides, the CDR3 is TGTGCCAGCAGCTTGAGGGGGGACAGGAGCTCCTACGAGCAGTACTTC. Translated: CASSLRGDRSSYEQYF.

This clonotype has only a few counts. The V and J genes are TRBV4-2 and TRBJ2-1, with D possibly TRBD2 on 6 matching bases. V dropped 2 bases and J dropped 9 bases, with 11 bases sitting between them. The CDR3 runs to 13 residues. Germline CDR1 LGHNA, CDR2 YNFKEQ. The CDR3 reads CASSQPGGVEQFF. The DNA of the CDR3 is TGTGCCAGCAGCCAACCCGGAGGGGTTGAGCAGTTCTTC.

This clonotype was seen at least ten times. The chain links TRBV4-1 to TRBJ2-2; 8 bases line up with TRBD2. V lost 1 base to trimming and J lost 3 bases; unmatched junction nucleotides: 1. Germline-derived CDR1 and CDR2 are MGHRA and YSYEKL. The CDR3 runs to 15 residues. Here the CDR3 DNA reads TGCGCCAGCAGCCAAGTAGCGGGGTACACCGGGGAGCTGTTTTTT. As protein: CASSQVAGYTGELFF.

The sample holds a few counts of this clonotype. The chain recombines TRBV5-6 with TRBJ2-3; D may be TRBD2 (5 bases). The V and J ends lost 7 bases and 4 bases respectively, with 22 bases between them. Germline CDR1 SGHDT, CDR2 YYEEEE. CDR3 length: 16 residues. The CDR3 loop is CASHNILGSGPDTQYF. Here the CDR3 DNA reads TGTGCCAGCCATAATATATTAGGGAGTGGGCCAGATACGCAGTATTTT.

This clonotype appeared a few times. V gene TRBV12-3 or TRBV12-4 combines with J gene TRBJ1-1, with TRBD1 matching over 7 bases. This CDR3 spans 14 amino acids. The junction had 6 bases not matched to a gene; V was cut back by 5 bases and J by 3 bases. CDR3: CASSRQGGDTEAFF. The CDR3 nucleotides are TGTGCCAGCAGTCGACAGGGAGGGGACACTGAAGCTTTCTTT.

This clonotype came up a few times. The rearrangement uses TRBV12-3 or TRBV12-4 and TRBJ2-7; D not certain. The V end lost 5 bases, the J end lost 7 bases, and 12 bases lay between the germline ends. The CDR3 sequence is 12 residues long. Written as DNA, the CDR3 is TGTGCCAGCAGTCCTTCGACCCGAGAGCAGTACTTC. Amino acids: CASSPSTREQYF.

In its sample, this clonotype was seen a few times. The rearrangement links TRBV6-5 to TRBJ2-3; D might be TRBD2 (6 bases). Germline V gene data show CDR1 as MNHEY and CDR2 as SVGAGI. This CDR3 region has 15 residues. Between the trimmed V and J ends, which lost 0 bases and 7 bases, there was a span of 14 bases. In DNA form, the CDR3 reads TGTGCCAGCAGTTACTCAACGGGAGAGCGAAATACGCAGTATTTT. This translates into CASSYSTGERNTQYF.

This sequence joins TRBV5-5 and TRBJ2-6; D tentatively fits TRBD1 or TRBD2 (5 bases each). Trimming took off 5 bases at V and 4 bases at J, with 19 bases between the two ends. Per germline, CDR1 SGHKS and CDR2 YYEKEE (reference sequence). This CDR3 has 17 amino acids. The CDR3 DNA reads as TGTGCCAGCAGGACGGACGGGGCTAAAGGAGGGGCCAACGTCCTGACTTTC. Amino acid sequence: CASRTDGAKGGANVLTF.

V is TRBV6-2 or TRBV6-3 and J is TRBJ2-6, with no clear D. Germline V gives CDR1 MNHEY, CDR2 SVGEGT. The CDR3 totals 15 residues. Between the trimmed V and J ends, which lost 2 bases and 1 base, there was a span of 6 bases. CDR3 residues: CASSYDGSGANVLTF. As DNA, the CDR3 is TGTGCCAGCAGTTACGATGGTTCTGGGGCCAACGTCCTGACTTTC.